Listed here are 8 T cell receptor beta chains from one sample, sequenced in a study of control samples from healthy donors and cancer patients. The table came from immunoSEQ multiplex PCR; TCRdb's copy has only in-frame clones and leaves some out. The sample consists of approximately 90,000 clones, about 85% of them appearing once. The sequenced sample was blood. These receptor sequences come from a woman in her 70s in good health.

The chain links TRBV5-1 to TRBJ1-1; D unresolved. The CDR3 consists of 13 residues. Germline CDR1 reads SGHRS; CDR2 reads YFSETQ. V dropped 0 bases and J dropped 6 bases, with 9 bases sitting between them. CDR3 residues: CASSLGGMPEAFF. For the CDR3, the DNA is TGCGCCAGCAGCTTGGGTGGCATGCCTGAAGCTTTCTTT.

This chain uses TRBV19 with TRBJ1-1; no clear D. Looked up from germline, CDR1 is LNHDA and CDR2 is SQIVND (reference sequence). The CDR3 runs 14 residues. Trimming pared 3 bases from V and 0 bases from J, leaving 8 bases between. The CDR3 reads CASSISAMNTEAFF. The CDR3 coding sequence is TGTGCCAGTAGTATCTCCGCTATGAACACTGAAGCTTTCTTT.

This chain links TRBV18 with TRBJ2-1, with a weak D call TRBD2 (5 bases). CDR3 length: 11 amino acids. The ends were cut back, 8 bases at V and 9 bases at J, with 11 bases in the middle. Germline-derived CDR1 and CDR2 are KGHSH and LQKENI. The CDR3 coding sequence is TGTGCCAGCACTAGTATGGGTGAGCAGTTCTTC. Translation: CASTSMGEQFF. The variable domain in full, with the rest retrieved from reference TRBV18 and TRBJ2-1, is NAGVMQNPRHLVRRRGQEARLRCSPMKGHSHVYWYRQLPEEGLKFMVYLQKENIIDESGMPKERFSAEFPKEGPSILRIQQVVRGDSAAYFCASTSMGEQFFGPGTRLTVL.

V usage is TRBV18 and J usage is TRBJ1-3, with D possibly TRBD1 on 5 matching bases. V dropped 4 bases and J dropped 0 bases, with 16 bases sitting between them. The CDR3 extends over 17 amino acids. Germline V CDR1 and CDR2: KGHSH, LQKENI. The CDR3 region has the DNA TGTGCCAGCTCACGACCGGGACGGATTCTCTCTGGAAACACCATATATTTT. Amino acids: CASSRPGRILSGNTIYF.

V is TRBV5-6 and J is TRBJ2-4; D might be TRBD1 (6 bases). The CDR3 runs 15 residues. V was pared by 9 bases and J by 0 bases, with 16 bases between. Per germline, CDR1 SGHDT and CDR2 YYEEEE. The CDR3 region is CAIPEQGLAKNIQYF. CDR3 sequence (DNA): TGTGCCATCCCCGAGCAGGGGCTAGCCAAAAACATTCAGTACTTC.

The chain recombines TRBV6-5 with TRBJ1-5, with D unresolved. CDR3 length: 15 amino acids. Trimming took off 6 bases at V and 0 bases at J, with 12 bases between the two ends. Germline V lookup: CDR1 MNHEY, CDR2 SVGAGI. CDR3: CASRDGSYSNQPQHF. The CDR3 nucleotides read TGTGCCAGCAGGGACGGGAGTTATAGCAATCAGCCCCAGCATTTT.

The chain employs TRBV19 and TRBJ2-3; D may be TRBD1 (5 bases). CDR3 size: 15 residues. V lost 3 bases and J 5 bases, leaving 15 bases between the germline ends. CDR1 is LNHDA, CDR2 SQIVND, per germline (reference sequence). The CDR3 sequence: CASSIGQGRGDTQYF. Written as DNA, the CDR3 is TGTGCCAGTAGTATCGGGCAGGGAAGGGGAGATACGCAGTATTTT.

The chain links TRBV29-1 to TRBJ2-6, with a tentative D call TRBD2 (6 bases). The germline CDR1 and CDR2 sequences are SQVTM and ANQGSEA. The length of the CDR3 is 16 residues. Deletions cut 0 bases from V and 0 bases from J, with 9 bases between. The CDR3 reads CSVEDAGTSGANVLTF. The CDR3 DNA is TGCAGCGTTGAAGATGCGGGGACCTCTGGGGCCAACGTCCTGACTTTC. The full variable domain, in which reference TRBV29-1 and TRBJ2-6 provide the parts outside the CDR3, is SAVISQKPSRDICQRGTSLTIQCQVDSQVTMMFWYRQQPGQSLTLIATANQGSEATYESGFVIDKFPISRPNLTFSTLTVSNMSPEDSSIYLCSVEDAGTSGANVLTFGAGSRLTVL.